One and the same sample provided the 13 T cell receptor beta chains below, sequenced in a study of T cells in Graves' hyperthyroidism and ophthalmopathy. RNA transcripts provided the source from which TCR beta CDR3 regions were amplified. HTBI primers were employed in a first-round RT-PCR of the TCR CDR3. TCRdb ran MiXCR on the multiplex PCR reads and lists one entry per CDR3 protein. The sample includes under 400,000 distinct CDR3 sequences, roughly 15% of them seen just once. The sequenced sample consisted of blood. Every receptor here comes from a woman aged 60 to 75 with Graves' ophthalmopathy.

Many counts were recorded for this clonotype. The chain carries TRBV28 and TRBJ1-1; D unresolved. Germline-derived CDR1 and CDR2 are MDHEN and SYDVKM. V lost 8 bases and J lost 6, with 16 bases in between. The CDR3 has 13 residues. The CDR3 sequence is CASGIESTPEAFF. CDR3 DNA sequence: TGTGCCAGCGGGATTGAATCTACCCCTGAAGCTTTCTTT.

This clonotype was observed many times. The chain links TRBV24-1 to TRBJ2-4; TRBD2 matches at 8 bases. V was clipped by 3 bases and J by 3 bases; unmatched bases: 0. Per the germline V gene, CDR1 is KGHDR and CDR2 is SFDVKD. CDR3 size: 14 residues. The CDR3 protein is CATSDTSGKNIQYF. The CDR3 DNA follows: TGTGCCACCAGTGATACTAGCGGCAAAAACATTCAGTACTTC.

This clonotype has only a few counts. This rearrangement joins TRBV27 to TRBJ2-3; 12 positions match TRBD2. Looked up from germline, CDR1 is MNHEY and CDR2 is SMNVEV (reference sequence). CDR3 length: 17 residues. After removal of 4 bases from V and 3 bases from J, the junction contained 8 bases not matched to a gene. CDR3 in DNA: TGTGCCAGCAGTTCAAGACTAGCGGGAGAGAGGACAGATACGCAGTATTTT. This codes for CASSSRLAGERTDTQYF.

This clonotype was picked up many times. The chain carries TRBV9 and TRBJ1-1; TRBD1 is a possible D gene (6 bases). The V gene lost 3 bases and the J gene lost 0 bases, with 12 bases spanning the gap. This CDR3 is 15 amino acids long. The germline V gene has CDR1 SGDLS and CDR2 YYNGEE. CDR3 loop: CASSATGTLNTEAFF. The DNA of the CDR3 is TGTGCCAGCAGCGCAACCGGGACATTGAACACTGAAGCTTTCTTT.

V is TRBV7-2 and J is TRBJ1-5; D gene unclear. V shed 5 bases and J shed 6 bases, with 11 bases lying between them. The germline V gene has CDR1 SGHTA and CDR2 FQGNSA. The CDR3 totals 13 residues. The CDR3 sequence: CASSPTLFQPQHF. DNA for the CDR3: TGTGCCAGCAGCCCCACCCTATTTCAGCCCCAGCATTTT.

About this clonotype itself: Being one base from a much bigger clone, this may be a read error. CDR3 coding DNA: TGTGCCAGCAATTTAGCAGGGGGGACCCCAGATACGCAGTATTTT. Its translation: CASNLAGGTPDTQYF. The rearrangement links TRBV7-8 to TRBJ2-3; perhaps TRBD1 as D (7 bases). The V gene lost 7 bases and the J gene lost 4 bases, with 18 bases spanning the gap. The CDR3 covers 15 residues. CDR1 and CDR2 from the germline V gene are SGHVS and FQNEAQ.

This clonotype was seen only a few times. Just one base apart from a much larger clone, this may be a read error. The V gene is TRBV28, the J gene TRBJ2-1; 16 nucleotides match TRBD2. CDR3 length: 19 residues. In germline, CDR1 is MDHEN, CDR2 SYDVKM. The CDR3: CASSSGLAGGPGSYNEQSF. The CDR3 DNA follows: TGTGCCAGCAGTTCGGGACTAGCGGGAGGGCCCGGCTCCTACAATGAGCAGTCCTTC. Full variable domain (rest looked up from reference TRBV28 and TRBJ2-1): DVKVTQSSRYLVKRTGEKVFLECVQDMDHENMFWYRQDPGLGLRLIYFSYDVKMKEKGDIPEGYSVSREKKERFSLILESASTNQTSMYLCASSSGLAGGPGSYNEQSFGPGTRLTVL.

Concerning this clonotype itself: With a much larger clone just one base away, this may be a read error. The chain is built from TRBV2 and TRBJ2-7; 7 nucleotides align to TRBD2. After removal of 4 bases from V and 2 bases from J, the junction contained 8 bases not matched to a gene. Germline V lookup: CDR1 SNHLY, CDR2 FYNNEI. This CDR3 is 15 amino acids long. CDR3 DNA: TGTGCCAGCAGTGGGGGTGGCGGGAGTACCTACGAGCAGTACTTC. The encoded protein is CASSGGGGSTYEQYF.

Ten or more counts support this clonotype. The chain uses TRBV7-9 and TRBJ2-4; D is possibly TRBD2 (5 bases). The ends were cut back, 1 base at V and 0 bases at J, with 10 bases in the middle. CDR3 length equals 16 residues. The germline V gene has CDR1 SEHNR and CDR2 FQNEAQ (reference sequence). CDR3 sequence reads: CASSLERPLAKNIQYF. Written as DNA, the CDR3 is TGTGCCAGCAGCTTAGAGCGGCCCCTAGCCAAAAACATTCAGTACTTC. Based on the CDR3 plus reference TRBV7-9 and TRBJ2-4, the full variable domain is DTGVSQNPRHKITKRGQNVTFRCDPISEHNRLYWYRQTLGQGPEFLTYFQNEAQLEKSRLLSDRFSAERPKGSFSTLEIQRTEQGDSAMYLCASSLERPLAKNIQYFGAGTRLSVL.

This clonotype was counted many times. V usage is TRBV4-1 and J usage is TRBJ2-3; no reliable D call. Germline loops: CDR1 MGHRA, CDR2 YSYEKL. V lost 0 bases to trimming and J lost 0 bases, with 10 bases between them. There are 16 residues in the CDR3. CDR3: CASSQEGLGSTDTQYF. DNA for the CDR3: TGCGCCAGCAGCCAAGAGGGTCTAGGGAGCACAGATACGCAGTATTTT.

This clonotype was seen a few times. The rearrangement uses TRBV4-2 and TRBJ1-2; possible D gene TRBD1, 6 bases. The length of the CDR3 is 16 residues. Germline V gene data show CDR1 as LGHNA and CDR2 as YNFKEQ. The V gene lost 1 base and the J gene lost 7 bases, with 19 bases spanning the gap. CDR3 in DNA: TGTGCCAGCAGCCAAGGGGCGAGGGGGGGGGACGGTGGCTACACCTTC. It encodes CASSQGARGGDGGYTF.

This clonotype has a handful of counts. CDR3 in DNA: TGCAGTGCTAGAGAGGCCGGGTCCACCTACGAGCAGTACTTC. Its translation is CSAREAGSTYEQYF. This rearrangement joins TRBV20-1 to TRBJ2-7; D gene ambiguous. Trimming left V 0 bases short and J 2 bases short, with 11 bases between. Germline CDR1 DFQATT, CDR2 SNEGSKA (reference sequence). This CDR3 region has 14 residues.

This clonotype was found many times. The rearrangement joins TRBV5-6 to TRBJ2-1, with 13 bases matching TRBD2. The CDR3 loop spans 17 amino acids. Germline V gene data show CDR1 as SGHDT and CDR2 as YYEEEE. Trimming removed 5 bases from V and 0 bases from J; junction bases left unmatched: 5. In DNA form, the CDR3 reads TGTGCCAGCAGTCCCGGGACTAGCGGGACCTCCTACAATGAGCAGTTCTTC. Translating gives CASSPGTSGTSYNEQFF.